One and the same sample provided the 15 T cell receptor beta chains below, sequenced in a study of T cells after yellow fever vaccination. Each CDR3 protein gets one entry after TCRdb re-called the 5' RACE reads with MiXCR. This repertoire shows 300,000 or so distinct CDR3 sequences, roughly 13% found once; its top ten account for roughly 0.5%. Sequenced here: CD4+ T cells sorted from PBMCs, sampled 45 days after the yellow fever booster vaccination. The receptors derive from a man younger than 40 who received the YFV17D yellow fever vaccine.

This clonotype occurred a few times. CDR3 nucleotides: TGTGCCAGCGGCAACTTCGCGGGACAGGGAACCTACGAGCAGTACTTC. Translated, it gives CASGNFAGQGTYEQYF. The chain recombines TRBV2 with TRBJ2-7, with 9 bases fitting TRBD1. This CDR3 has 16 amino acids. With 8 bases clipped from V and 2 bases from J, the junction kept 13 bases outside the gene matches. CDR1 is SNHLY, CDR2 FYNNEI, per germline.

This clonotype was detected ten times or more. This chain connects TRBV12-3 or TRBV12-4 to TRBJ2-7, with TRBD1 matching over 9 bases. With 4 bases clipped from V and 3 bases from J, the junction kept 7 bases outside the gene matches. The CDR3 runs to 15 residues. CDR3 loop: CASSYPGQGIYEQYF. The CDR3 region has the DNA TGTGCCAGCAGTTACCCGGGACAGGGTATCTACGAGCAGTACTTC.

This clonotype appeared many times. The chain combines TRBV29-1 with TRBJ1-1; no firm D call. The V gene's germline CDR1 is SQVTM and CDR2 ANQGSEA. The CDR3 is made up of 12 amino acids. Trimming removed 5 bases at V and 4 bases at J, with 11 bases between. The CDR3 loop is CSVQVVFTEAFF. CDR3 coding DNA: TGCAGCGTTCAGGTAGTTTTCACTGAAGCTTTCTTT.

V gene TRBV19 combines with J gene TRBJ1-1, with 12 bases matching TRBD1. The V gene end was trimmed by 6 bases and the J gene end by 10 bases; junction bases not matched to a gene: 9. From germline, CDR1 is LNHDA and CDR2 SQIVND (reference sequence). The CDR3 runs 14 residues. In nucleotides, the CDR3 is TGTGCCAGTAGAGACTTGGGACAGGGGGCGGCAGCTTTCTTT. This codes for CASRDLGQGAAAFF. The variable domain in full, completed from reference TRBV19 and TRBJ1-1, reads DGGITQSPKYLFRKEGQNVTLSCEQNLNHDAMYWYRQDPGQGLRLIYYSQIVNDFQKGDIAEGYSVSREKKESFPLTVTSAQKNPTAFYLCASRDLGQGAAAFFGQGTRLTVV.

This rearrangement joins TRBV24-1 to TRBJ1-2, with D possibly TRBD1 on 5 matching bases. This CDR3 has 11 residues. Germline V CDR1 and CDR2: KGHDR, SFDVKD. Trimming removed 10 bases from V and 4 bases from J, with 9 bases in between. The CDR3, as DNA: TGTGCCACTCGGGACTTCTATGGCTACACCTTC. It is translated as CATRDFYGYTF.

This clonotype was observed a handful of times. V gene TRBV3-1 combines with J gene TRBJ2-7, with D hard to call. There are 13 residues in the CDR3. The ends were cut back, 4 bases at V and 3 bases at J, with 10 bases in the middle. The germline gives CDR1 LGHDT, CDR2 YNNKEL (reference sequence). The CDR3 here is CASSPNHLYEQYF. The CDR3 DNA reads TGTGCCAGCAGCCCCAACCATCTCTACGAGCAGTACTTC.

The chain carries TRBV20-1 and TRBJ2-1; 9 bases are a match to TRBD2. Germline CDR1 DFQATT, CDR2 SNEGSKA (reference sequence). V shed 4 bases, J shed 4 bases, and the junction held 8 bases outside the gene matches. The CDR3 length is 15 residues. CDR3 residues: CSATSGNTFYNEQFF. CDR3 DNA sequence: TGCAGTGCTACTAGCGGGAATACCTTTTACAATGAGCAGTTCTTC.

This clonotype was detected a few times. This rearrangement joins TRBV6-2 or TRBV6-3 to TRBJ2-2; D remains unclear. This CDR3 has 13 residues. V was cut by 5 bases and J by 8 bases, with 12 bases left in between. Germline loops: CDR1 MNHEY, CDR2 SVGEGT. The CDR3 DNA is TGTGCCAGCAGTCTCCCACCCTCGGGGGAGCTGTTTTTT. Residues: CASSLPPSGELFF.

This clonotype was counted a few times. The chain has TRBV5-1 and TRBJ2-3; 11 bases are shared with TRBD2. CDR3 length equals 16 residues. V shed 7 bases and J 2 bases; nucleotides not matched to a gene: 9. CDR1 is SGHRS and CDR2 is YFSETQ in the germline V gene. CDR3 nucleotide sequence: TGCGCCAGCTATCCGCTAGCGGGAGGCCTCACAGATACGCAGTATTTT. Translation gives CASYPLAGGLTDTQYF.

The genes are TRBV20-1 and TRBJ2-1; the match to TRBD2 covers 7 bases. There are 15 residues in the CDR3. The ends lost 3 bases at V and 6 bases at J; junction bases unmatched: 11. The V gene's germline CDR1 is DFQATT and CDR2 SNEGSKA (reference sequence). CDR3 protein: CSARGGRDLPNEQFF. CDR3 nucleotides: TGCAGTGCTAGGGGAGGGCGGGATCTCCCCAATGAGCAGTTCTTC.

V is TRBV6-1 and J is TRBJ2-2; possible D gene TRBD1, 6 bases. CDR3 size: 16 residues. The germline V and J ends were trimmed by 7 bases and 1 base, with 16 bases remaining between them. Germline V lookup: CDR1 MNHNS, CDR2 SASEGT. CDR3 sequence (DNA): TGTGCCAGCACCACAGGGCTGGAAAAGAACACCGGGGAGCTGTTTTTT. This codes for CASTTGLEKNTGELFF.

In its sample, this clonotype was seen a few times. This CDR3 is CASGTGTGVSHEQYF. The CDR3 nucleotides are TGTGCCAGCGGGACGGGGACAGGGGTCTCTCACGAGCAGTACTTC. The J gene is TRBJ2-7, the V gene TRBV12-3 or TRBV12-4; 10 bases agree with TRBD1. The CDR3 is 15 amino acids. Trimming cost V 8 bases and J 5 bases; bases outside gene matches: 12.

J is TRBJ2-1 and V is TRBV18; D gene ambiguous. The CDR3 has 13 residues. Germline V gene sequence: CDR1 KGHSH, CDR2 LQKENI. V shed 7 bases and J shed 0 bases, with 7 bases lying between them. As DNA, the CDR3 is TGTGCCAGCTTTGGTAACTCCTACAATGAGCAGTTCTTC. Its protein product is CASFGNSYNEQFF.

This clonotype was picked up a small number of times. CDR3 DNA: TGTGCCAGTAGTGCTCGACTAGCGGTGGAGACCCAGTACTTC. It encodes CASSARLAVETQYF. The gene calls are TRBV19 and TRBJ2-5, with TRBD2 matching over 9 bases. The CDR3 has 14 residues. J lost 5 bases, V lost 5 bases, and 6 bases had no gene match. Germline loops: CDR1 LNHDA, CDR2 SQIVND (reference sequence). Variable domain in full (rest from reference TRBV19 and TRBJ2-5): DGGITQSPKYLFRKEGQNVTLSCEQNLNHDAMYWYRQDPGQGLRLIYYSQIVNDFQKGDIAEGYSVSREKKESFPLTVTSAQKNPTAFYLCASSARLAVETQYFGPGTRLLVL.

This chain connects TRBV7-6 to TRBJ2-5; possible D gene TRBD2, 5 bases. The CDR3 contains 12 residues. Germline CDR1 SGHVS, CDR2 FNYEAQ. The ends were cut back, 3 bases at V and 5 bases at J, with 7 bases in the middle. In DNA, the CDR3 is TGTGCCAGCAGCTTCGGGGAGGAGACCCAGTACTTC. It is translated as CASSFGEETQYF.